The table lists the clone carrying this T cell receptor (beta chain) with a few counts. The CDR3 has 12 residues. Between the trimmed V and J ends, which lost 0 bases and 3 bases, there was a span of 0 bases. Germline CDR1 and CDR2: ENHRY and SYGVKD. This record comes from a study of chemoradiotherapy in HPV16-positive cancers. The assay was immunoSEQ multiplex PCR, and TCRdb's table has in-frame clones only and misses some. The sample carries 20,000 to 25,000 clones, 80% to 90% recorded once. The TCR sequence derives from a human donor with HPV-associated anogenital cancer. The sequencing used blood, collected from a patient who underwent chemoradiotherapy. The chain employs TRBV10-3 and TRBJ1-5, with no clear D. The CDR3 here is CAISESNQPQHF. In DNA, the CDR3 is TGTGCCATCAGTGAGTCCAATCAGCCCCAGCATTTT.